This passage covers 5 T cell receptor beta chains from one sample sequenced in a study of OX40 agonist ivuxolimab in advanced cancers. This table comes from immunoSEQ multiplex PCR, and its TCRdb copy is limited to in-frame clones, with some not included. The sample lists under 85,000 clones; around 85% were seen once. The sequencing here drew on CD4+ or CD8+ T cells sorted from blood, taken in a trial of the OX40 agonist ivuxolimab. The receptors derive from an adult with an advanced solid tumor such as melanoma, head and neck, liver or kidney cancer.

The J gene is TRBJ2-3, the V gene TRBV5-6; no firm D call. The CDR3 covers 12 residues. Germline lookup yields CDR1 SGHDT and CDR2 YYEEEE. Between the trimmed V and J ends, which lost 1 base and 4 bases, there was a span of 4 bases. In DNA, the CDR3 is TGTGCCAGCAGCTTGACGGCAGATACGCAGTATTTT. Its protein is CASSLTADTQYF.

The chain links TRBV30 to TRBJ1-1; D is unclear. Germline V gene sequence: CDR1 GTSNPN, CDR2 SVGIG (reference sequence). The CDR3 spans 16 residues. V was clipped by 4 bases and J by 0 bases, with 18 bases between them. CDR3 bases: TGTGCCTGGAATTCGAGGGCCACGAGGATGAACACTGAAGCTTTCTTT. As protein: CAWNSRATRMNTEAFF.

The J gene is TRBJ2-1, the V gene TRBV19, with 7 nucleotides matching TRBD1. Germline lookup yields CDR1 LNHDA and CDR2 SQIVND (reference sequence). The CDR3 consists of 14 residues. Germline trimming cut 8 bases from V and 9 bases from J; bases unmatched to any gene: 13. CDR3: CASERDSRGGEQFF. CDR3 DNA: TGTGCCAGTGAAAGGGACAGCCGAGGGGGTGAGCAGTTCTTC.

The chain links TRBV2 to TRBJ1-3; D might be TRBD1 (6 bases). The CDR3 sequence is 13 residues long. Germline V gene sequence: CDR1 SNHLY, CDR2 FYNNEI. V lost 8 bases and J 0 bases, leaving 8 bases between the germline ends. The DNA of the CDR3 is TGTGCCAGCGACAGGTACTCTGGAAACACCATATATTTT. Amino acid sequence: CASDRYSGNTIYF.

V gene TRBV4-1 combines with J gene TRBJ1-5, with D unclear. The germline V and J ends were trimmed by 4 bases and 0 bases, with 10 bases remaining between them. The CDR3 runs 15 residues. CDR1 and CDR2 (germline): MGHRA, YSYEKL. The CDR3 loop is CASSPIDNSNQPQHF. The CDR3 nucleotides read TGCGCCAGCAGCCCCATAGACAATAGCAATCAGCCCCAGCATTTT.